The rows below give T cell receptor beta chains drawn from one sample of a study of shared clonotypes between healthy human individuals. Only in-frame clones appear in the TCRdb table, and some are missing; sequencing was by immunoSEQ multiplex PCR. Of approximately 2.1 million clones listed, 85% to 95% were seen once; the top ten hold approximately 0.4%. The specimen was naive CD4+ T cells from PBMCs. Receptors originate from a man aged 18-30 years in good health. Some clones in this sample may be carry-over from other donors' samples. CDR3s include the opening cysteine and the closing phenylalanine or tryptophan. A D gene is named only where the DNA matches it firmly. Clone size is shown for a subset of rows, as once, few, many or a class of expanded clone.

d_gene	abundance	j_gene	v_gene	CDR3aa	CDR3nt
TRBD2	NA	TRBJ2-3	TRBV15	CATSGGLARGSTDTQYF	TGTGCCACCAGCGGAGGACTAGCGAGAGGAAGCACAGATACGCAGTATTTT
TRBD2	NA	TRBJ2-1	TRBV4-1	CASRDNALAGGHNEQFF	TGCGCCAGCAGAGACAACGCCCTAGCGGGAGGACACAATGAGCAGTTCTTC
NA	NA	TRBJ2-1	TRBV9	CASSVVGGNPYNEQFF	TGTGCCAGCAGCGTAGTAGGCGGTAATCCGTACAATGAGCAGTTCTTC
NA	NA	TRBJ2-1	TRBV28	CASSNLEGRNEQFF	TGTGCCAGCAGTAACCTCGAGGGGCGCAATGAGCAGTTCTTC
TRBD1	NA	TRBJ1-2	TRBV7-9	CASSQDRGPYVGYTF	TGTGCCAGCAGCCAGGACAGGGGGCCTTATGTTGGCTACACCTTC
NA	NA	TRBJ2-7	TRBV7-8	CASSLVLGGFGYEQYF	TGTGCCAGCAGCTTGGTACTAGGAGGCTTTGGGTACGAGCAGTACTTC
NA	NA	TRBJ1-3	TRBV27	CASSWSYGNTIYF	TGTGCCAGCAGCTGGAGTTATGGAAACACCATATATTTT
TRBD2	NA	TRBJ2-1	TRBV29-1	CSTKKLADYNEQFF	TGCAGCACCAAGAAACTAGCGGATTACAATGAGCAGTTCTTC
NA	NA	TRBJ2-5	TRBV4-1	CASSQAMGPGSQETQYF	TGCGCCAGCAGCCAAGCCATGGGTCCGGGTTCCCAAGAGACCCAGTACTTC
TRBD2	NA	TRBJ2-3	TRBV2	CASGTGLAGGADTQYF	TGTGCCAGCGGTACGGGACTAGCGGGAGGCGCAGATACGCAGTATTTT
NA	NA	TRBJ2-7	TRBV11-2	CASSPSRVGPHEQYF	TGTGCCAGCAGCCCCTCGCGGGTCGGGCCCCACGAGCAGTACTTC
TRBD1	NA	TRBJ2-1	TRBV7-9	CASSVPRQGAYNEQFF	TGTGCCAGCAGCGTCCCCAGACAGGGAGCCTACAATGAGCAGTTCTTC
NA	NA	TRBJ2-5	TRBV19	CASRPRGSEETQYF	TGTGCCAGTAGGCCGAGAGGGTCTGAGGAGACCCAGTACTTC
NA	NA	TRBJ2-1	TRBV5-4	CAIPSQSEQFF	TGTGCCATCCCCTCCCAGAGTGAGCAGTTCTTC
NA	NA	TRBJ2-1	TRBV28	CASSLALNEQFF	TGTGCCAGCAGTCTCGCCCTCAATGAGCAGTTCTTC
NA	once	TRBJ1-2	TRBV4-1	CASSQDILKRGYGYTF	TGCGCCAGCAGCCAAGATATACTGAAAAGAGGCTATGGCTACACCTTC
TRBD2	NA	TRBJ2-1	TRBV7-3	CASSLSLAGVNEQFF	TGTGCCAGCAGCTTATCCCTAGCGGGAGTAAATGAGCAGTTCTTC
NA	NA	TRBJ2-2	TRBV7-2	CASSPGTSVGELFF	TGTGCCAGCAGCCCGGGGACTTCAGTAGGGGAGCTGTTTTTT
NA	once	TRBJ2-6	TRBV11-2	CASSLFTAGANVLTF	TGTGCCAGCAGCTTATTCACGGCGGGGGCCAACGTCCTGACTTTC
NA	NA	TRBJ2-1	TRBV5-1	CASSRGGVSYNEQFF	TGCGCCAGCAGTCGCGGGGGCGTCTCCTACAATGAGCAGTTCTTC
NA	NA	TRBJ1-1	TRBV7-2	CASSSGGGMNTEAFF	TGTGCCAGCAGTTCCGGGGGGGGTATGAACACTGAAGCTTTCTTT
NA	NA	TRBJ1-1	TRBV10-1	CASSESMGGLDTEAFF	TGCGCCAGCAGTGAGTCAATGGGGGGCTTGGACACTGAAGCTTTCTTT
TRBD1	NA	TRBJ1-2	TRBV5-1	CASSSGQGQSSNYGYTF	TGCGCCAGCAGCTCGGGACAGGGGCAATCTTCTAACTATGGCTACACCTTC
NA	NA	TRBJ1-5	TRBV19	CASKILGEAGNQPQHF	TGTGCCAGTAAAATCCTAGGGGAGGCTGGCAATCAGCCCCAGCATTTT
NA	once	TRBJ2-7	TRBV4-3	CASSQWESSEQYF	TGCGCCAGCAGCCAATGGGAGAGTTCCGAGCAGTACTTC
NA	once	TRBJ1-1	TRBV18	CASSPPLFYTAFF	TGTGCCAGCTCACCACCCCTTTTCTACACAGCTTTCTTT
NA	NA	TRBJ2-3	TRBV29-1	CSVETTGPDTQYF	TGCAGCGTTGAAACCACAGGGCCAGATACGCAGTATTTT
NA	NA	TRBJ1-3	TRBV4-2	CASSPLVRGLSRNTIYF	TGTGCCAGCAGCCCCCTAGTACGCGGGCTCAGTAGAAACACCATATATTTT
NA	few	TRBJ1-1	TRBV5-4	CASSIVNTEAFF	TGTGCCAGCAGCATAGTGAACACTGAAGCTTTCTTT
NA	NA	TRBJ1-1	TRBV5-1	CASGGQGGNTEAFF	TGCGCCAGCGGGGGCCAAGGGGGGAACACTGAAGCTTTCTTT
TRBD1	NA	TRBJ1-5	TRBV18	CASSPPGTGSDQPQHF	TGTGCCAGCTCACCACCCGGGACAGGGTCCGATCAGCCCCAGCATTTT
TRBD1	NA	TRBJ2-3	TRBV9	CASSDRDRGSGLTDTQYF	TGTGCCAGCAGCGACCGGGACAGGGGGTCAGGACTCACAGATACGCAGTATTTT
TRBD1	NA	TRBJ2-7	TRBV5-1	CASSWTGVSYEQYF	TGCGCCAGCAGCTGGACAGGGGTGTCCTACGAGCAGTACTTC